The text below deals with one T cell receptor beta chain. Since a much larger clone is just one base distant, this may be a read error. According to the study, TCR beta libraries were built with iRepertoire HTBI primers and CDR3-region Arm-PCR. Each CDR3 protein gets one entry after TCRdb re-called the multiplex PCR reads with MiXCR. Here the sample spans hundreds of thousands of distinct CDR3 sequences, 15% to 20% being singletons. The sample belongs to a study of regulatory T cells in long-lasting Graves disease. Time point in this sample: newly diagnosed GD, antithyroid drugs for less than 3 months. RNA isolated from PBMCs was used to make the TCR library. Tubes containing EDTA received about 9.4 milliliters of drawn peripheral blood. The sample was also linked to a second study, of T cells in Graves' hyperthyroidism and ophthalmopathy. Per that study: These patients, aged 18 to 65, had recently diagnosed hyperthyroidism lasting under 2 months. When the TCR CDR3 underwent first-round RT-PCR, the HTBI primer set was used.

The material sequenced was peripheral blood mononuclear cells (PBMCs), taken at new diagnosis, from a patient treated with antithyroid drugs. The TCR was taken from a woman in her twenties or thirties with Graves disease.

The CDR3 sequence: CASRKDRPETKYF. As DNA, the CDR3 is TGTGCCAGCAGGAAGGACCGTCCCGAGACCAAGTACTTC. This rearrangement joins TRBV28 to TRBJ2-1; D ambiguous. The CDR3 is 13 residues long. CDR1 and CDR2 (germline): MDHEN, SYDVKM.